This is a list of T cell receptor beta chains from one sample in a study of ipilimumab plus nivolumab after autologous stem cell transplantation. Profiled with immunoSEQ multiplex PCR; TCRdb holds only in-frame clones, not every one. Among tens of thousands of clones listed, more than 80% were seen once. Source: PBMCs, taken in a trial of ipilimumab plus nivolumab as post-transplant consolidation. These receptors all stem from a male donor with diffuse large B-cell lymphoma. CDR3s include the opening cysteine and the closing phenylalanine or tryptophan. Fields, in order: clone size, D gene, V gene, J gene, CDR3 protein, CDR3 DNA. The D gene is left open where the match is weak. Clone size is stated in some rows and not others, as once, few, many or a class when expanded.

>once|.|TRBV11-2|TRBJ2-7
CASSLGTSETYEQYF
TGTGCCAGCAGCCTAGGGACATCGGAAACCTACGAGCAGTACTTC
>.|.|TRBV10-3|TRBJ1-1
CATQGSIGTEAFF
TGTGCCACCCAAGGTAGTATCGGCACTGAAGCTTTCTTT
>.|.|TRBV7-7|TRBJ2-7
CASSSSPRGRGEQYF
TGTGCTAGCAGCAGCTCGCCTAGGGGCCGGGGCGAGCAGTACTTC
>.|.|TRBV9|TRBJ2-1
CASSDLGSFRNEQFF
TGTGCCAGCAGCGACCTCGGCAGCTTTAGGAATGAGCAGTTCTTC
>.|.|TRBV2|TRBJ1-1
CASSPRQVNTEAFF
TGTGCCAGCAGTCCGAGACAAGTGAACACTGAAGCTTTCTTT
>.|.|TRBV18|TRBJ1-4
CASSKPGYNAEKLFF
TGTGCCAGCTCAAAGCCCGGGTACAACGCTGAAAAACTGTTTTTT
>.|.|TRBV18|TRBJ1-2
CASSPTSSKQVHGYTF
TGTGCCAGCTCCCCCACGTCCAGTAAACAAGTCCATGGCTACACCTTC
>.|TRBD2|TRBV10-3|TRBJ2-3
CAISKTSGGGLGTQYF
TGTGCCATCAGTAAGACTAGCGGGGGCGGCTTAGGTACGCAGTATTTT
>.|.|TRBV6-6|TRBJ2-7
CASSYPEGGSYEQYF
TGTGCCAGCAGTTACCCGGAAGGGGGGTCCTACGAGCAGTACTTC
>.|.|TRBV30|TRBJ2-2
CAWSGTHNTGELFF
TGTGCCTGGAGCGGGACACATAACACCGGGGAGCTGTTTTTT
>.|.|TRBV12-5|TRBJ1-1
CASGLSGGTEAFF
TGTGCTAGTGGGCTCAGCGGAGGGACTGAAGCTTTCTTT
>once|.|TRBV5-1|TRBJ2-5
CASSTSGEEAQYF
TGCGCCAGCAGCACTTCAGGGGAAGAGGCCCAGTACTTC
>.|.|TRBV9|TRBJ2-3
CASSPRPTGTDTQYF
TGTGCCAGCAGCCCCCGACCGACTGGCACAGATACGCAGTATTTT
>.|.|TRBV27|TRBJ1-3
CASSPRLPSGNTIYF
TGTGCCAGCAGCCCGAGACTGCCCTCTGGAAACACCATATATTTT
>.|.|TRBV12-5|TRBJ2-1
CASGITGGLRGPKKRPEQFF
TGTGCTAGTGGTATAACAGGGGGACTAAGGGGTCCAAAGAAGAGGCCTGAGCAGTTCTTC
>.|.|TRBV6-5|TRBJ1-6
CASSSGRWDQGSPLHF
TGTGCCAGCAGTTCGGGCAGGTGGGATCAGGGTTCACCCCTCCACTTT
>.|.|TRBV5-5|TRBJ2-7
CASSKGSGFAYEQYF
TGTGCCAGCAGCAAAGGATCGGGGTTTGCCTACGAGCAGTACTTC
>.|.|TRBV7-2|TRBJ2-2
CASSLLGHSGELFF
TGTGCCAGCAGCTTACTGGGACATTCCGGGGAGCTGTTTTTT
>few|.|TRBV18|TRBJ1-3
CASSPGDSGNTIYF
TGTGCCAGCTCACCTGGAGACTCTGGAAACACCATATATTTT
>.|.|TRBV2|TRBJ1-3
CASSREISGSTIYF
TGTGCCAGCAGTCGGGAAATCTCTGGAAGCACCATATATTTT
>.|TRBD2|TRBV30|TRBJ2-3
CAWTPGLAGAGGTQYF
TGTGCCTGGACCCCGGGACTAGCGGGGGCGGGGGGTACGCAGTATTTT
>.|TRBD1|TRBV10-3|TRBJ1-3
CAIRGDSSRGNTIYF
TGTGCCATCAGGGGGGACAGTTCGCGTGGAAACACCATATATTTT
>many|.|TRBV30|TRBJ1-4
CAWSVGAGPREKLFF
TGTGCCTGGAGTGTTGGAGCCGGGCCTCGGGAAAAACTGTTTTTT
>.|TRBD1|TRBV6-6|TRBJ1-2
CASSQGGANYGYTF
TGTGCCAGCAGCCAGGGGGGGGCTAACTATGGCTACACCTTC
>.|.|TRBV9|TRBJ1-2
CASSANRGANYGYTF
TGTGCCAGCAGCGCCAATAGGGGTGCTAACTATGGCTACACCTTC
>.|.|TRBV7-9|TRBJ1-1
CASSPGQIKAFF
TGTGCCAGCAGCCCTGGACAGATCAAAGCTTTCTTT
>.|TRBD1|TRBV4-1|TRBJ2-3
CASSQGQGKDTQYF
TGCGCCAGCAGCCAGGGACAGGGCAAAGATACGCAGTATTTT
>once|.|TRBV11-3|TRBJ2-1
CASSVLHNEQFF
TGTGCCAGCAGCGTACTTCACAATGAGCAGTTCTTC
>.|.|TRBV7-6|TRBJ2-1
CASSLSSGIPVF
TGTGCCAGCAGCTTAAGTAGCGGAATTCCGGTCTTC
>few|.|TRBV30|TRBJ1-1
CAWRTRRNTEAFF
TGTGCCTGGAGGACCCGGAGGAACACTGAAGCTTTCTTT
>.|TRBD1|TRBV11-2|TRBJ1-6
CASSHTTGRLALHF
TGTGCCAGCAGCCATACGACAGGGAGGCTGGCCCTCCACTTT
>.|TRBD1|TRBV4-1|TRBJ1-4
CASSQPPGTGNEKLFF
TGCGCCAGCAGCCAGCCCCCCGGGACAGGGAATGAAAAACTGTTTTTT
>.|TRBD2|TRBV9|TRBJ2-1
CASSVRGGPYNEQFF
TGTGCCAGCAGCGTACGGGGGGGCCCCTACAATGAGCAGTTCTTC
>.|TRBD1|TRBV12-5|TRBJ1-2
CASGLGQGQPYGYTF
TGTGCTAGTGGTTTGGGCCAGGGACAGCCCTATGGCTACACCTTC
>medium-sized|.|TRBV2|TRBJ1-2
CASRKANYGYTF
TGTGCCAGCAGAAAAGCTAACTATGGCTACACCTTC
>.|.|TRBV15|TRBJ2-5
CATSRDNLGFLETQYF
TGTGCCACCAGCAGAGATAACTTAGGTTTCCTGGAGACCCAGTACTTC
>.|TRBD1|TRBV2|TRBJ2-7
CASRGTATYEQYF
TGTGCCAGCAGAGGGACAGCTACCTACGAGCAGTACTTC
>.|TRBD2|TRBV2|TRBJ2-3
CASSAVAGGRRPTDTQYF
TGTGCCAGCAGTGCTGTAGCGGGGGGGCGTAGACCCACAGATACGCAGTATTTT
>.|TRBD1|TRBV7-2|TRBJ1-1
CASSSHRARGPVAFF
TGTGCCAGCAGCTCCCATAGAGCCAGGGGGCCAGTTGCTTTCTTT
>few|TRBD1|TRBV7-8|TRBJ2-3
CASSIRGQGNTDTQYF
TGTGCCAGCAGCATTAGAGGACAGGGAAACACAGATACGCAGTATTTT
>once|TRBD1|TRBV6-5|TRBJ2-2
CASRFTGGRELFF
TGTGCCAGCAGATTCACAGGGGGCCGGGAGCTGTTTTTT
>once|.|TRBV7-9|TRBJ1-6
CASSLVSNSPLHF
TGTGCCAGCAGCTTGGTCAGCAATTCACCCCTCCACTTT
>.|TRBD1|TRBV19|TRBJ1-5
CASRDRVDQPQHF
TGTGCCAGCCGGGACAGGGTAGATCAGCCCCAGCATTTT
>.|TRBD2|TRBV11-2|TRBJ2-7
CASSFTSGGVNEQYF
TGTGCCAGCAGCTTTACTAGCGGGGGCGTCAACGAGCAGTACTTC
>.|.|TRBV2|TRBJ2-1
CASKARVYNEQFF
TGTGCCAGCAAGGCCAGGGTCTACAATGAGCAGTTCTTC
>.|.|TRBV6-4|TRBJ1-2
CASSLTGSSNGGYTF
TGTGCCAGTAGTCTCACAGGGTCATCCAACGGGGGCTACACCTTC
>.|.|TRBV18|TRBJ1-1
CASSDDRSEAFF
TGTGCCAGCTCCGATGACAGATCTGAAGCTTTCTTT
>few|TRBD1|TRBV9|TRBJ1-2
CASSARTGNYGYTF
TGTGCCAGCAGCGCTAGGACAGGGAACTATGGCTACACCTTC
>few|.|TRBV11-2|TRBJ1-2
CASSLEDGLSGYTF
TGTGCCAGCAGCTTAGAGGACGGGTTAAGCGGCTACACCTTC
>.|TRBD2|TRBV11-2|TRBJ2-5
CASSPTSGGKYF
TGTGCCAGCAGCCCGACTAGCGGGGGGAAGTACTTC